The next 31 T cell receptor beta chains were all read from a single sample in a study of CD8+ T cells in alopecia areata. cDNA serving as the sequencing template came from extracted, reverse transcribed RNA. Measured with immunoSEQ multiplex PCR; TCRdb has only the in-frame clones, and not every one. Seen here are 150,000 to 250,000 clones, roughly 60% observed once, and the top ten hold about 5.1%. The treatment was: oral pan-JAK inhibitor, 5-10 mg twice daily. The sample was CD4+ T cells sorted from blood, taken at week 24, from a patient treated with tofacitinib. The receptors were sampled from a human donor with alopecia areata.

The chain has TRBV9 and TRBJ2-7; D remains ambiguous. Germline V lookup: CDR1 SGDLS, CDR2 YYNGEE. CDR3 size: 14 residues. V was cut by 0 bases and J by 5 bases, with 12 bases left in between. CDR3 sequence: CASSVASSGDEQYF. CDR3 nucleotides: TGTGCCAGCAGCGTAGCTTCATCGGGCGACGAGCAGTACTTC.

This clone was detected only a few times. V gene TRBV18 combines with J gene TRBJ2-7; 7 bases match TRBD1. This CDR3 is 14 amino acids long. J was trimmed by 1 base and V by 5 bases; bases with no gene match: 5. Looked up from germline, CDR1 is KGHSH and CDR2 is LQKENI. The CDR3 DNA is TGTGCCAGCTCAGTGGACAGGTTATCCTACGAGCAGTACTTC. It yields the protein CASSVDRLSYEQYF.

The chain has TRBV18 and TRBJ2-5; TRBD2 matches at 8 bases. The CDR3 contains 14 residues. J lost 2 bases, V lost 3 bases, and 2 bases had no gene match. From germline, CDR1 is KGHSH and CDR2 LQKENI. DNA for the CDR3: TGTGCCAGCTCACCGCGGGGGGTTCAAGAGACCCAGTACTTC. Translation: CASSPRGVQETQYF.

This chain joins TRBV9 and TRBJ2-2; TRBD1 aligns across 7 bases. Trimming at V came to 1 base and at J to 3 bases, leaving 6 bases not matched to a gene. In germline, CDR1 is SGDLS, CDR2 YYNGEE. CDR3 length: 16 amino acids. The CDR3 DNA reads as TGTGCCAGCAGCGTATATAGGACAGGAGACACCGGGGAGCTGTTTTTT. Protein: CASSVYRTGDTGELFF.

This clone was seen a handful of times. Other DNA sequences in this sample translate to the same CDR3. The V gene is TRBV15, the J gene TRBJ1-2; D is undetermined. CDR1 and CDR2 from the germline V gene are LNHNV and YYDKDF (reference sequence). Trimming stripped 0 bases from V and 4 bases from J, with 9 bases between. This CDR3 is built from 14 residues. The CDR3 sequence is CATSREGGAYGYTF. Here the CDR3 DNA reads TGTGCCACCAGCAGAGAGGGAGGCGCCTATGGCTACACCTTC.

This chain links TRBV4-3 with TRBJ2-6, with D tentatively TRBD1 (6 bases). This CDR3 has 16 amino acids. V dropped 0 bases and J dropped 2 bases, with 8 bases sitting between them. Germline V gene lookup returns CDR1 LGHNA and CDR2 YSLEER. CDR3 DNA sequence: TGCGCCAGCAGCCAAGAACAGGGCCCTGGGGCCAACGTCCTGACTTTC. This translates into CASSQEQGPGANVLTF.

The J gene is TRBJ2-3, the V gene TRBV4-3; D tentatively reads TRBD1 or TRBD2 (5 bases each). The CDR3 runs 14 residues. Germline CDR1 reads LGHNA; CDR2 reads YSLEER. V lost 0 bases and J lost 4, with 8 bases in between. In nucleotides, the CDR3 is TGCGCCAGCAGCCAAGATGGGGGTTCAGATACGCAGTATTTT. Protein product: CASSQDGGSDTQYF.

The sample holds a few counts of this clone. J is TRBJ2-4 and V is TRBV4-3; 9 nucleotides match TRBD2. J lost 8 bases, V lost 1 base, and 12 bases had no gene match. The CDR3 extends over 17 amino acids. The V gene's germline CDR1 is LGHNA and CDR2 YSLEER. The CDR3, as DNA: TGCGCCAGCAGCCAAGCGTCTGCGGGGGGGGCGGGAGACATTCAGTACTTC. The encoded protein is CASSQASAGGAGDIQYF.

CDR3 residues: CASSLAGVDEQYF. The DNA of the CDR3 is TGCGCCAGCAGCTTAGCGGGAGTCGACGAGCAGTACTTC. The chain has TRBV5-1 and TRBJ2-7, with 8 nucleotides matching TRBD2. Germline-derived CDR1 and CDR2 are SGHRS and YFSETQ. The CDR3 is 13 residues long. V lost 2 bases, J lost 5 bases, and 3 bases stayed unmatched. Supplemented by reference TRBV5-1 and TRBJ2-7, the full variable domain reads KAGVTQTPRYLIKTRGQQVTLSCSPISGHRSVSWYQQTPGQGLQFLFEYFSETQRNKGNFPGRFSGRQFSNSRSEMNVSTLELGDSALYLCASSLAGVDEQYFGPGTRLTVT.

This chain links TRBV29-1 with TRBJ2-1; 12 bases are a match to TRBD2. The V segment lost 1 base and the J segment 12 bases; nucleotides outside the gene matches: 7. This CDR3 spans 14 amino acids. Germline-derived CDR1 and CDR2 are SQVTM and ANQGSEA. CDR3 sequence reads: CSVEVRTSGAPQFF. The CDR3 bases are TGCAGCGTTGAAGTTAGGACTAGCGGGGCGCCGCAGTTCTTC.

The sample holds one count of this clone. V and J are TRBV28 and TRBJ2-6, with TRBD1 identical over 7 bases. J gave up 2 bases and V 5 bases, and 3 bases lay outside the gene matches. Germline CDR1 MDHEN, CDR2 SYDVKM. The CDR3 is 15 amino acids. CDR3 region: CASSRQGAGANVLTF. The CDR3 DNA reads as TGTGCCAGCAGTCGACAGGGTGCTGGGGCCAACGTCCTGACTTTC.

This chain connects TRBV11-2 to TRBJ2-3; D call uncertain. CDR3 size: 12 residues. Germline V gene sequence: CDR1 SGHAT, CDR2 FQNNGV. V lost 2 bases and J 2 bases, leaving 2 bases between the germline ends. CDR3 residues: CASSLTTDTQYF. The DNA of the CDR3 is TGTGCCAGCAGCTTAACCACAGATACGCAGTATTTT.

The chain links TRBV4-1 to TRBJ1-1; D is unresolved. The CDR3 extends over 14 amino acids. Germline V gene lookup returns CDR1 MGHRA and CDR2 YSYEKL. Trimming pared 0 bases from V and 4 bases from J, leaving 9 bases between. CDR3 residues: CASSQEVTATEAFF. CDR3 nucleotide sequence: TGCGCCAGCAGCCAAGAGGTCACGGCCACTGAAGCTTTCTTT.

The rearrangement uses TRBV29-1 and TRBJ1-2, with 8 bases aligning to TRBD1. Trimming took 6 bases from V and 2 from J; bases not matched to a gene: 11. The CDR3 loop spans 15 amino acids. Germline V gene data show CDR1 as SQVTM and CDR2 as ANQGSEA. CDR3 sequence (DNA): TGCAGCGTGGGGACAGGCGGGTCGAAAAACTATGGCTACACCTTC. Residues: CSVGTGGSKNYGYTF.

This sequence joins TRBV18 and TRBJ1-2; 7 bases are shared with TRBD1. The CDR3 runs 16 residues. V dropped 1 base and J dropped 0; count of bases not matched to a gene: 5. Germline V gives CDR1 KGHSH, CDR2 LQKENI. The CDR3 DNA sequence: TGTGCCAGCTCACCACAGCGGACAGGCACTAACTATGGCTACACCTTC. Translating it yields CASSPQRTGTNYGYTF.

The chain joins TRBV6-5 to TRBJ2-3; 7 nucleotides agree with TRBD1. CDR1 is MNHEY, CDR2 SVGAGI, per germline. The CDR3 is 14 amino acids. Trimming at V came to 6 bases and at J to 0 bases, leaving 3 bases not matched to a gene. CDR3 nucleotides: TGTGCCAGCAGCGACAGGGCTAGCACAGATACGCAGTATTTT. Protein product: CASSDRASTDTQYF.

The chain uses TRBV29-1 and TRBJ1-2; 7 nucleotides line up with TRBD1. The CDR3 totals 13 residues. With 6 bases clipped from V and 3 bases from J, the junction kept 7 bases outside the gene matches. From germline, CDR1 is SQVTM and CDR2 ANQGSEA. CDR3 in DNA: TGCAGCGTGGTGACAGGGTCGGACTATGGCTACACCTTC. Protein: CSVVTGSDYGYTF.

The chain joins TRBV4-1 to TRBJ1-2, with TRBD1 as a possible D gene (6 bases). Trimming cost V 2 bases and J 5 bases, with 12 bases left between them. CDR3 length equals 14 residues. Germline V gene data show CDR1 as MGHRA and CDR2 as YSYEKL. The CDR3 here is CASSQLAGEYGYTF. The CDR3 DNA is TGCGCCAGCAGCCAATTGGCAGGGGAGTATGGCTACACCTTC.

The chain is built from TRBV29-1 and TRBJ2-7; D is unclear. The V end lost 6 bases, the J end lost 0 bases, and 12 bases lay between the germline ends. This CDR3 spans 13 amino acids. CDR1 and CDR2 (germline): SQVTM, ANQGSEA. This chain's CDR3 is CSVRTQTSYEQYF. In nucleotides, the CDR3 is TGCAGCGTCCGGACCCAGACCTCCTACGAGCAGTACTTC.

The V call is TRBV9, the J call TRBJ2-1; 15 nucleotides line up with TRBD2. This CDR3 is 16 amino acids long. Germline V gene sequence: CDR1 SGDLS, CDR2 YYNGEE. With V trimmed by 4 bases and J by 6 bases, 5 bases remained unmatched. The CDR3 sequence is CASSPRTSGGVNEQFF. CDR3 in DNA: TGTGCCAGCAGCCCACGGACTAGCGGGGGGGTCAATGAGCAGTTCTTC.

CDR3 residues: CASRTPGAGQETQYF. CDR3 coding DNA: TGTGCCAGCAGAACACCGGGGGCGGGGCAAGAGACCCAGTACTTC. The chain joins TRBV6-5 to TRBJ2-5, with D tentatively TRBD1 or TRBD2 (6 bases each). The CDR3 covers 15 residues. Trimming shortened V by 6 bases and J by 2 bases, and 16 bases separated the two germline ends. Germline V gene sequence: CDR1 MNHEY, CDR2 SVGAGI.

The rearrangement uses TRBV13 and TRBJ2-3; a weak D match, TRBD1 (6 bases). This CDR3 has 15 amino acids. Deletions cut 5 bases from V and 2 bases from J, with 14 bases between. Looked up from germline, CDR1 is PRHDT and CDR2 is FYEKMQ (reference sequence). This CDR3 reads CASSTRDTYTDTQYF. The CDR3 coding sequence is TGTGCCAGCAGCACCCGGGACACCTACACAGATACGCAGTATTTT.

This clone was observed a handful of times. The genes are TRBV29-1 and TRBJ2-3, with TRBD1 as a possible D gene (5 bases). CDR3 length: 10 amino acids. Trimming took 4 bases from V and 9 from J, leaving 8 bases between them. Germline CDR1 and CDR2: SQVTM and ANQGSEA. The CDR3 here is CSVGGKTQYF. In nucleotides, the CDR3 is TGCAGCGTTGGGGGCAAAACGCAGTATTTT.

The gene calls are TRBV29-1 and TRBJ2-7; no definite D call. The CDR3 length is 14 residues. Trimming removed 4 bases at V and 6 bases at J, with 19 bases between. Germline CDR1 is SQVTM and CDR2 is ANQGSEA. The CDR3 DNA follows: TGCAGCGTTGTGAGCCTCGGGTGGAGAGGCGAGCAGTACTTC. Its protein is CSVVSLGWRGEQYF.

The table lists this clone with a count of one. V gene TRBV28 combines with J gene TRBJ2-7; 7 bases line up with TRBD1. The CDR3 runs to 15 residues. Germline V gene lookup returns CDR1 MDHEN and CDR2 SYDVKM. Trimming removed 3 bases from V and 0 bases from J; junction bases left unmatched: 5. The CDR3 DNA reads as TGTGCCAGCAGTTTTCCGGGACAGACCTCCTACGAGCAGTACTTC. This translates into CASSFPGQTSYEQYF.

This clone was seen only a few times. The genes are TRBV29-1 and TRBJ2-3; D gene uncertain. Trimming shortened V by 3 bases and J by 3 bases, and 13 bases separated the two germline ends. There are 14 residues in the CDR3. From germline, CDR1 is SQVTM and CDR2 ANQGSEA. The chain's CDR3 is CSVDDRTGTDTQYF. CDR3 nucleotides: TGCAGCGTTGATGACCGGACGGGTACAGATACGCAGTATTTT.

The CDR3 DNA reads TGTGCCAGCAGCTCTCGGGCACCCTCCTACGAGCAGTACTTC. This encodes CASSSRAPSYEQYF. The V call is TRBV9, the J call TRBJ2-7; D is undetermined. Trimming shortened V by 4 bases and J by 0 bases, and 11 bases separated the two germline ends. Germline V lookup: CDR1 SGDLS, CDR2 YYNGEE. CDR3 size: 14 residues.

The chain has TRBV29-1 and TRBJ1-1, with D perhaps matching TRBD1 (6 bases). The CDR3 covers 11 residues. V lost 7 bases and J lost 8, with 14 bases in between. In germline, CDR1 is SQVTM, CDR2 ANQGSEA. The CDR3 nucleotides are TGCAGCGGGGGAAACAGGGCAGAAGCTTTCTTT. Protein product: CSGGNRAEAFF.

CDR3: CAWRPYGEGLVYNEQFF. Written as DNA, the CDR3 is TGTGCCTGGAGGCCCTATGGAGAGGGACTAGTATACAATGAGCAGTTCTTC. This sequence joins TRBV30 and TRBJ2-1; 8 bases are a match to TRBD2. Trimming took 3 bases from V and 4 from J; bases not matched to a gene: 14. CDR3 length: 17 residues. The germline V gene has CDR1 GTSNPN and CDR2 SVGIG (reference sequence).

Details on this clone: One junction end disagrees with the germline gene, perhaps due to a read error. The rearrangement uses TRBV20-1 and TRBJ2-2; D not resolved. The CDR3 has 10 residues. Per the germline V gene, CDR1 is DFQATT and CDR2 is SNEGSKA (reference sequence). Here the CDR3 reads CGFDTGELFF. The CDR3 DNA sequence: TGTGGGTTTGACACCGGGGAGCTGTTTTTT.

This clone occurred a few times. The chain has TRBV7-2 and TRBJ2-3; 8 nucleotides agree with TRBD2. Germline CDR1 and CDR2: SGHTA and FQGNSA. J lost 7 bases, V lost 1 base, and 7 bases had no gene match. This CDR3 spans 15 amino acids. CDR3 coding DNA: TGTGCCAGCAGCTTAGGGGCGGGAGGCCCCAATACGCAGTATTTT. It specifies CASSLGAGGPNTQYF.